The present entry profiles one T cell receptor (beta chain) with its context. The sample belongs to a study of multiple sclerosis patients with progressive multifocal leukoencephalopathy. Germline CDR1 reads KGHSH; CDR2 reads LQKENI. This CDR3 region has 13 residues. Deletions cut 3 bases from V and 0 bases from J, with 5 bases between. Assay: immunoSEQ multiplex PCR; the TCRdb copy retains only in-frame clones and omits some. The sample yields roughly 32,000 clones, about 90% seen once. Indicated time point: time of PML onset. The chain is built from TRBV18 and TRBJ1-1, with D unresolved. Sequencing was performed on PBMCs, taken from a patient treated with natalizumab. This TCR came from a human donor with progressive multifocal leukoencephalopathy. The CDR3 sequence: CASSPELNTEAFF. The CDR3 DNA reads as TGTGCCAGCTCACCCGAGCTGAACACTGAAGCTTTCTTT.